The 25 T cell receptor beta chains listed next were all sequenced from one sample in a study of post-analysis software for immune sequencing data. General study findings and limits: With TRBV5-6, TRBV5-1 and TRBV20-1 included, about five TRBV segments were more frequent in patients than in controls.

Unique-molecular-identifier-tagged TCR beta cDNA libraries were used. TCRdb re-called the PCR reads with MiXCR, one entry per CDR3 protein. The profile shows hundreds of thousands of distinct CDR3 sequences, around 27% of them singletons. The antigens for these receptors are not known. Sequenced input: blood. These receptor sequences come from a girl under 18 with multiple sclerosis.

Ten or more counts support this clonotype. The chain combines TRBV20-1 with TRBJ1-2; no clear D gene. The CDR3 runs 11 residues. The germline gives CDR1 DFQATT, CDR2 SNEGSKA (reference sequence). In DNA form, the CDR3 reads TGCAGCGCTCCCGGGGACTATGGCTACACCTTC. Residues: CSAPGDYGYTF.

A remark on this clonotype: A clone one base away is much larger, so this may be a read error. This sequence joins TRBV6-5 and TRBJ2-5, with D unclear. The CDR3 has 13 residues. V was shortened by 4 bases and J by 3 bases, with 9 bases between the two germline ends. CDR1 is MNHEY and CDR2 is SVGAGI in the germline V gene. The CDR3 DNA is TGTGCCAGCAGTTGCGGCAGGAAAGAGACCCAGTACTTC. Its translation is CASSCGRKETQYF.

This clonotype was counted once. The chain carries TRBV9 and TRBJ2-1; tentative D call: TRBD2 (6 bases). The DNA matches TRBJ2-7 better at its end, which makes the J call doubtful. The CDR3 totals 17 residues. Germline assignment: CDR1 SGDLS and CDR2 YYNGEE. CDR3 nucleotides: TGTGCCAGCAGCGTAGACCCTCGGGGGTCAACCTACAATGAGCAGTACTTC. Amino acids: CASSVDPRGSTYNEQYF.

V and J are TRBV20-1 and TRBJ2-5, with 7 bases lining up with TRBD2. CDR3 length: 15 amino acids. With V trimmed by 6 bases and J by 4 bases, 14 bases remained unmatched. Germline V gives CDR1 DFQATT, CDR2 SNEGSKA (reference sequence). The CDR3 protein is CSAMGWTREIETQYF. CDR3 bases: TGCAGTGCCATGGGGTGGACTAGGGAGATAGAGACCCAGTACTTC.

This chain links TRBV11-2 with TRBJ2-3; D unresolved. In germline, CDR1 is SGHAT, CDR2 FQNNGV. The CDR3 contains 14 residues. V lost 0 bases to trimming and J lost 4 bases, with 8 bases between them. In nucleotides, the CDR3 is TGTGCCAGCAGCTTAGATCGTGAGCCAGATACGCAGTATTTT. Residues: CASSLDREPDTQYF.

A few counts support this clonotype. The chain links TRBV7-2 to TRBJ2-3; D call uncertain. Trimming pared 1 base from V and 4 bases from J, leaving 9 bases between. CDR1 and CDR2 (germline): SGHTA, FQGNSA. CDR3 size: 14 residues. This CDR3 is CASSLGGSADTQYF. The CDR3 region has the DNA TGTGCCAGCAGCTTAGGGGGTAGTGCAGATACGCAGTATTTT. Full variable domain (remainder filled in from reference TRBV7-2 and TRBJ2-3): GAGVSQSPSNKVTEKGKDVELRCDPISGHTALYWYRQSLGQGLEFLIYFQGNSAPDKSGLPSDRFSAERTGGSVSTLTIQRTQQEDSAVYLCASSLGGSADTQYFGPGTRLTVL.

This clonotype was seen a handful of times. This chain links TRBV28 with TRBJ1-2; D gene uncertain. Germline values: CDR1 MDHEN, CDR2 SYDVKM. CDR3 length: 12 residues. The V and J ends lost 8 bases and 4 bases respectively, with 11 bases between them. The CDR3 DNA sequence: TGTGCCAGCGGCGGGGATCTCTATGGCTACACCTTC. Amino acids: CASGGDLYGYTF.

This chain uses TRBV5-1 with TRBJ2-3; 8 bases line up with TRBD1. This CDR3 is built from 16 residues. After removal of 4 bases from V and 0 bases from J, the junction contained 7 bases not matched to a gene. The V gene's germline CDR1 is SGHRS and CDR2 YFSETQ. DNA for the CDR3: TGCGCCAGCAGCCAGGGACAGGCCTTTAGCACAGATACGCAGTATTTT. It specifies CASSQGQAFSTDTQYF.

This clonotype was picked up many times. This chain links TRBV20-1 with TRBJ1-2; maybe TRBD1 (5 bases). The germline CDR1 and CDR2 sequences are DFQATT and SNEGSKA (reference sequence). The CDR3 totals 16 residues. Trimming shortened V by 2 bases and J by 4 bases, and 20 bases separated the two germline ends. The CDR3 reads CSARQGPILLGYGYTF. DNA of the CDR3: TGCAGTGCTAGACAGGGCCCTATCCTATTAGGCTATGGCTACACCTTC.

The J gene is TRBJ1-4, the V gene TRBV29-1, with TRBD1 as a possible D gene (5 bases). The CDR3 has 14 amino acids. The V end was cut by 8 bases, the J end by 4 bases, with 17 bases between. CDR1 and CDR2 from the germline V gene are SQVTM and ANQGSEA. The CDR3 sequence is CSTFEWGDNEKLFF. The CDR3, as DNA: TGCAGCACCTTTGAATGGGGGGATAATGAAAAACTGTTTTTT.

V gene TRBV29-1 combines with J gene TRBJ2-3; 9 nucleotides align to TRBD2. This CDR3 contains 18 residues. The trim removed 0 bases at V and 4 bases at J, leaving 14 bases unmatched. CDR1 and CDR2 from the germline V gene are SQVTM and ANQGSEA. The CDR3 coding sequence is TGCAGCGTTGAAGATAAGGAGGGCGGGGGGGCCTGGTCAGATACGCAGTATTTT. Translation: CSVEDKEGGGAWSDTQYF.

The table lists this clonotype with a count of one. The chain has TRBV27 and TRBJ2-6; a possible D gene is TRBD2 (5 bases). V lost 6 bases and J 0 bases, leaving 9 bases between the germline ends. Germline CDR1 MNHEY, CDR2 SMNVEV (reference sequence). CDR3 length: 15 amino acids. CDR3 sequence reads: CASSGISSGANVLTF. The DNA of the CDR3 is TGTGCCAGCAGCGGGATCAGCTCTGGGGCCAACGTCCTGACTTTC.

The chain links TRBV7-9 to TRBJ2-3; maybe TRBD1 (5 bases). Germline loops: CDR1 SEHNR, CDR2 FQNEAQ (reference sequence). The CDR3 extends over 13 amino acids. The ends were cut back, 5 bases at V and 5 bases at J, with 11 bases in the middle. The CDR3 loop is CASSTVQVDTQYF. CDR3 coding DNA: TGTGCCAGCAGCACCGTACAGGTAGATACGCAGTATTTT. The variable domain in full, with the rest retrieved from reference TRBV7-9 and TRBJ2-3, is DTGVSQNPRHKITKRGQNVTFRCDPISEHNRLYWYRQTLGQGPEFLTYFQNEAQLEKSRLLSDRFSAERPKGSFSTLEIQRTEQGDSAMYLCASSTVQVDTQYFGPGTRLTVL.

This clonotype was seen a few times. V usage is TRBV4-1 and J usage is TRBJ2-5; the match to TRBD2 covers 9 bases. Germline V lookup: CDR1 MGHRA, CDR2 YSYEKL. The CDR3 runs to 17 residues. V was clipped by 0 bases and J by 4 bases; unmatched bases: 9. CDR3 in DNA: TGCGCCAGCAGCCAAGATATGGGCGGGAGGGCCACAGAGACCCAGTACTTC. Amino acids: CASSQDMGGRATETQYF.

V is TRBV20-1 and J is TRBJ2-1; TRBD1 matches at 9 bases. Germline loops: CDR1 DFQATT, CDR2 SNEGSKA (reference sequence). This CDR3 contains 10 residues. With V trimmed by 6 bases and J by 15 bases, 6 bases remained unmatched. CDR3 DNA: TGCAGTGCCCCCGGGACAGGGCTGTTCTTC. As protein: CSAPGTGLFF.

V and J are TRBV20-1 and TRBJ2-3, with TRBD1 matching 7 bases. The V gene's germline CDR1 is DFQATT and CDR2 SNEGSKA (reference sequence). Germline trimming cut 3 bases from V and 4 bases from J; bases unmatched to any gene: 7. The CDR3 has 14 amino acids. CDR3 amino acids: CSARRTGQADTQYF. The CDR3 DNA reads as TGCAGTGCTAGGAGGACAGGTCAGGCAGATACGCAGTATTTT.

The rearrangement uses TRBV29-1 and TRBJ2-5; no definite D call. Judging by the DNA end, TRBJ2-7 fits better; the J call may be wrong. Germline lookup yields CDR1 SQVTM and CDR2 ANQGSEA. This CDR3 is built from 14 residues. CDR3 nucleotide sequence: TGCAGCGTTGTTTGGTCCCAAAGGGTGCACGAGCAGTACTTC. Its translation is CSVVWSQRVHEQYF.

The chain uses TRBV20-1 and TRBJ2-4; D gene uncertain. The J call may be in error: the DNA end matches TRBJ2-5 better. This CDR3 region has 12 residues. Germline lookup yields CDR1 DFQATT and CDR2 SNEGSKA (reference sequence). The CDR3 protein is CSARQQKETQYF. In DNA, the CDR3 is TGCAGTGCTAGGCAGCAGAAAGAGACCCAGTACTTC.

The CDR3 DNA reads as TGTGCCAGCAGTGAACTTCGGGACAGGGTCCCAGAGACCCAGTACTTC. It specifies CASSELRDRVPETQYF. This rearrangement joins TRBV25-1 to TRBJ2-5, with 9 bases that match TRBD1. The V gene's germline CDR1 is MGHDK and CDR2 SYGVNS. V lost 2 bases and J lost 4; bases outside the gene matches: 8. The CDR3 has 16 amino acids. Combining the CDR3 with reference TRBV25-1 and TRBJ2-5 gives the whole variable domain EADIYQTPRYLVIGTGKKITLECSQTMGHDKMYWYQQDPGMELHLIHYSYGVNSTEKGDLSSESTVSRIRTEHFPLTLESARPSHTSQYLCASSELRDRVPETQYFGPGTRLLVL.

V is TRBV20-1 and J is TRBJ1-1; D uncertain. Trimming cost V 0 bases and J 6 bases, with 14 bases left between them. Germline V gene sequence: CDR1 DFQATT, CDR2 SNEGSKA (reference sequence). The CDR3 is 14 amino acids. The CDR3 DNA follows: TGCAGTGCTAGAGATTGGGCTACGGGTCCTGAAGCTTTCTTT. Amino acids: CSARDWATGPEAFF.

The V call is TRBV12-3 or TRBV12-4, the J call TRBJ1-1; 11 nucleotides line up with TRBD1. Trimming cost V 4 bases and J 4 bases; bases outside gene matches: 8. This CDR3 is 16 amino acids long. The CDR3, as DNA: TGTGCCAGCAGTTCAGGACAGGGGGCTTTTGTCACTGAAGCTTTCTTT. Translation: CASSSGQGAFVTEAFF.

CDR3 sequence (DNA): TGTGCCAGCAGTGCGGGACGGGGGCCGAGGGGCTACACCTTC. Its protein is CASSAGRGPRGYTF. This sequence joins TRBV6-5 and TRBJ1-2; perhaps TRBD1 as D (6 bases). Trimming took off 5 bases at V and 8 bases at J, with 18 bases between the two ends. The CDR3 has 14 amino acids. CDR1 MNHEY and CDR2 SVGAGI come from the germline V gene.

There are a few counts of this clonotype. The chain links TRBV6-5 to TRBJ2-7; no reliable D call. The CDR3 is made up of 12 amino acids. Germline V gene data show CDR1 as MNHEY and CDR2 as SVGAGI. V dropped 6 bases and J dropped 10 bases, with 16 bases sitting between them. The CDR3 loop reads CASSRGPPGQYF. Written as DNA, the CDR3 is TGTGCCAGCAGCCGCGGTCCCCCCGGACAGTACTTC.

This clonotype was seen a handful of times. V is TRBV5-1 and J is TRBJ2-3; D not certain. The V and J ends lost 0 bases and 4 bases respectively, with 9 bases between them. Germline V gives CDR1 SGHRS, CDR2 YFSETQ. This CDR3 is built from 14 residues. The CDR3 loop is CASSLAPASDTQYF. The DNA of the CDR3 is TGCGCCAGCAGCTTGGCCCCGGCTTCAGATACGCAGTATTTT.

The CDR3 bases are TGCAGTGCCCTAACCCAAGGTCGTGGCTTAAGGAATTCACCCCTCCACTTT. Translation gives CSALTQGRGLRNSPLHF. V usage is TRBV20-1 and J usage is TRBJ1-6; D not resolved. Germline V CDR1 and CDR2: DFQATT, SNEGSKA (reference sequence). This CDR3 has 17 residues. V was cut by 6 bases and J by 7 bases, with 25 bases left in between.